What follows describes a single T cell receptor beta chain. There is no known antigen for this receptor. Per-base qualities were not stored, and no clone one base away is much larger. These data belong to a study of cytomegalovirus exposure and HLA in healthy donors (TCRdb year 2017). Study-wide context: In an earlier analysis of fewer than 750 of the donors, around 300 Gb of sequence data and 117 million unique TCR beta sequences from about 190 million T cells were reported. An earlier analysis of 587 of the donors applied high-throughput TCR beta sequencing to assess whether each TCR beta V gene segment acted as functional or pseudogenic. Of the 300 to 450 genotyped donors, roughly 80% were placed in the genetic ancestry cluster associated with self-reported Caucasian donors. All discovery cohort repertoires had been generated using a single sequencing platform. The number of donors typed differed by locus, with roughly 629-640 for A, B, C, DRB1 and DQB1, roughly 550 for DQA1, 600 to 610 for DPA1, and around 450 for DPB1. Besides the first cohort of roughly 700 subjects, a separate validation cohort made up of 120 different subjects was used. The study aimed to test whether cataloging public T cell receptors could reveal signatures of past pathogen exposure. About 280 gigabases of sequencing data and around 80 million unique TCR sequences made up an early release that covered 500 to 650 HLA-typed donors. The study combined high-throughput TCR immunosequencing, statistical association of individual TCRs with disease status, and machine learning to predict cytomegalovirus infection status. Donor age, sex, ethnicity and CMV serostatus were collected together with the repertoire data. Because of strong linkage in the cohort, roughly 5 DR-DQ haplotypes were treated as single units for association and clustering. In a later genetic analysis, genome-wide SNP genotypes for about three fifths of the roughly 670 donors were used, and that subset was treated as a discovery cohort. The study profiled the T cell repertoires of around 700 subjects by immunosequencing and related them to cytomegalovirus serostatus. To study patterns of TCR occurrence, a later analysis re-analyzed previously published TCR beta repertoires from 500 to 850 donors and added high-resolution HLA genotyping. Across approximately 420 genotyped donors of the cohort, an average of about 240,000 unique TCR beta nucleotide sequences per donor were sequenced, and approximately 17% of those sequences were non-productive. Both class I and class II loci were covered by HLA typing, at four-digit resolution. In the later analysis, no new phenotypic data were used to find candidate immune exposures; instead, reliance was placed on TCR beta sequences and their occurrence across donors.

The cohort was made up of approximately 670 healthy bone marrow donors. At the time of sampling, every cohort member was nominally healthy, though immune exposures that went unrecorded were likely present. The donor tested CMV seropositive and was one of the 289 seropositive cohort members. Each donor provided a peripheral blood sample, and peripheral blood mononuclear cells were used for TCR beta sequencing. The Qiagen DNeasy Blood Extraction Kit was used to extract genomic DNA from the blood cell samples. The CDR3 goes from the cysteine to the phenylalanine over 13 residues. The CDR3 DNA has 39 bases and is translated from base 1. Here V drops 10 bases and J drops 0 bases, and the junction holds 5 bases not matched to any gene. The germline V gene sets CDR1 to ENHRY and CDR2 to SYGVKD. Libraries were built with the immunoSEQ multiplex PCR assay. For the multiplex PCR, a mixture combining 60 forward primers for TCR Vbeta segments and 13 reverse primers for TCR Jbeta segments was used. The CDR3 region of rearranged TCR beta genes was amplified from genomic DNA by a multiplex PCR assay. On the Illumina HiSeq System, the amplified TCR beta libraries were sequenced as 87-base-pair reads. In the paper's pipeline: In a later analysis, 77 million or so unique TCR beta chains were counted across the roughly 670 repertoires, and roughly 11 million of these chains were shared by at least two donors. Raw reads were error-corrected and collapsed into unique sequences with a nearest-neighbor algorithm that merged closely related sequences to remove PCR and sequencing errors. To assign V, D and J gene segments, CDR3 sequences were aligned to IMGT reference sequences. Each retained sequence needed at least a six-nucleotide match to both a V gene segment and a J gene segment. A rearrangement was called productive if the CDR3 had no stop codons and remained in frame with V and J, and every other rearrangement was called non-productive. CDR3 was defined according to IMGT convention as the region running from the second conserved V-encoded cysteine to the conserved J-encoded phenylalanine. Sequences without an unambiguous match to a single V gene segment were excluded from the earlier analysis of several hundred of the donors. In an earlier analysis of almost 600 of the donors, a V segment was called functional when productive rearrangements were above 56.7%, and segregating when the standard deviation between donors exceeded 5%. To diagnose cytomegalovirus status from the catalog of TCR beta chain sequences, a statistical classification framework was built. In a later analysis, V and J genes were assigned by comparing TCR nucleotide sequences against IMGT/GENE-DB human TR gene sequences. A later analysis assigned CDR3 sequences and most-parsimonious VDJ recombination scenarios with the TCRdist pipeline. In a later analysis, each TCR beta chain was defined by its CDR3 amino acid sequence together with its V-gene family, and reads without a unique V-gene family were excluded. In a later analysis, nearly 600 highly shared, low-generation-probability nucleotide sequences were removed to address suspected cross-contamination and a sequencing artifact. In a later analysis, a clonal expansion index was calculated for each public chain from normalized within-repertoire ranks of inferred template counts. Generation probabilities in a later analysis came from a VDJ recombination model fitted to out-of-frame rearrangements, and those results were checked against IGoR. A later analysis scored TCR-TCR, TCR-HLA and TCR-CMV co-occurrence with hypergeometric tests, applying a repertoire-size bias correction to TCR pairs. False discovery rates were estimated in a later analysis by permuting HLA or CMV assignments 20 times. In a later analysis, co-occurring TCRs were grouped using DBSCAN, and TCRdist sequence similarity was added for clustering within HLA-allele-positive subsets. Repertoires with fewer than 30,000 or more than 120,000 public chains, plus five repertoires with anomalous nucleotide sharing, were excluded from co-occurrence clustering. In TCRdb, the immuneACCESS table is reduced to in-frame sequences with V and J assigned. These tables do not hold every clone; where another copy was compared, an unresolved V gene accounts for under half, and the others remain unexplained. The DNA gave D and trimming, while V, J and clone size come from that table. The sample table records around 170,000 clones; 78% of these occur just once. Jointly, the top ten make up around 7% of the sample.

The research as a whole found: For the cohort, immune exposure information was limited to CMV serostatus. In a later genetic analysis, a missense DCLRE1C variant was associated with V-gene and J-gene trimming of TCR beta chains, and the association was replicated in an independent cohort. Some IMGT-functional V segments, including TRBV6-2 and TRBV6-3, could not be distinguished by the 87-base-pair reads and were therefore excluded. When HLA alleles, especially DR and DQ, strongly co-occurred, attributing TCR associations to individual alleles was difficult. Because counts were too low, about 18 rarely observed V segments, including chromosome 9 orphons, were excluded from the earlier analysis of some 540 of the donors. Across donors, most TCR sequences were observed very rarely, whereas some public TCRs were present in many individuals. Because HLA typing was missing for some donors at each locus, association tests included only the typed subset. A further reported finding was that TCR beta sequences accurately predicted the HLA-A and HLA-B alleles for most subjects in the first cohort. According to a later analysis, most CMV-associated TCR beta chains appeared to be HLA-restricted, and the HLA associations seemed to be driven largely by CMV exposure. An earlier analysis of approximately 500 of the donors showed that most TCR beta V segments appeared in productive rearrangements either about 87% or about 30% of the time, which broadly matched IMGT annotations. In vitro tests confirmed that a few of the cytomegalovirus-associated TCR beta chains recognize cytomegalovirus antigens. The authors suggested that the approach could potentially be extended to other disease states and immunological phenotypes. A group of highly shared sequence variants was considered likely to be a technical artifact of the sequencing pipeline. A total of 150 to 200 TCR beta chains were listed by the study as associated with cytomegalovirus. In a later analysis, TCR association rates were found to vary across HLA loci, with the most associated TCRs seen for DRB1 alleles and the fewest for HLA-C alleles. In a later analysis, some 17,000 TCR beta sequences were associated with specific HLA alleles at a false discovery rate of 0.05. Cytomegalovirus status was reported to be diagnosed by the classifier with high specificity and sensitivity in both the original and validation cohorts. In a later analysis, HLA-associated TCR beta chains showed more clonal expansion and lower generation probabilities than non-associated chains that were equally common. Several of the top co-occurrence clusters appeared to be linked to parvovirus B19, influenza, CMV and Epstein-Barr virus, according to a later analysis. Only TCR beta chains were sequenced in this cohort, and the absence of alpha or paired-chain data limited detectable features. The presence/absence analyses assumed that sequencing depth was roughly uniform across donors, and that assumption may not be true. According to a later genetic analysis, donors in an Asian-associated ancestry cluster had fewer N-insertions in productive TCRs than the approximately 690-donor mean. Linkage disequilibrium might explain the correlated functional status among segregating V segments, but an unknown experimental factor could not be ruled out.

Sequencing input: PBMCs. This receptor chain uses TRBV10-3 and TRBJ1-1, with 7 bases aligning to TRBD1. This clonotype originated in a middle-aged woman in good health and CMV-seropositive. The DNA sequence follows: TGTGCCACAACAGGGGCCTTGAACACTGAAGCTTTCTTT. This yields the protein CATTGALNTEAFF.